This is a list of T cell receptor beta chains from one sample in a study of shared clonotypes between healthy human individuals. Data came from immunoSEQ multiplex PCR; TCRdb stores just in-frame clones and leaves some out. The sample contains approximately 1.5 million clones, approximately 98% of which appear only once. Sequencing input: naive CD4+ T cells sorted from blood. The receptors were sampled from a young man in good health. CDR3s include the opening cysteine and the closing phenylalanine or tryptophan.

CDR3 protein: CASSFREGNTEAFF
V gene: TRBV7-9

CDR3 protein: CASSVTGGSYNEQFF
V gene: TRBV9

CDR3 protein: CASSSLAGGRAEQYF
V gene: TRBV11-2

CDR3 protein: CASSLGTGSQPQHF
V gene: TRBV5-1

CDR3 protein: CASSLGPFQPQHF
V gene: TRBV5-6

CDR3 protein: CAITANKNTEAFF
V gene: TRBV10-3

CDR3 protein: CASRNEQFF
V gene: TRBV21-1

CDR3 protein: CASNRGDQPQHF
V gene: TRBV28

CDR3 protein: CASSAGPHPDSYEQYF
V gene: TRBV5-1

CDR3 protein: CASSPAGGLTEAFF
V gene: TRBV18

CDR3 protein: CASSWASREQPQHF
V gene: TRBV2

CDR3 protein: CASSFGIRDSYFTGELFF
V gene: TRBV11-3

CDR3 protein: CATSSSQGYEQFF
V gene: TRBV15

CDR3 protein: CASSLAGTSYEQYF
V gene: TRBV7-8

CDR3 protein: CASSQDRGFYQPQHF
V gene: TRBV4-1

CDR3 protein: CATNKAGGVADTQYF
V gene: TRBV15

CDR3 protein: CASRGQGIYNEQFF
V gene: TRBV6-5

CDR3 protein: CASSSPFGQVTDTQYF
V gene: TRBV9

CDR3 protein: CASSLQGGRGEKLFF
V gene: TRBV7-2

CDR3 protein: CASSFPYTEAFF
V gene: TRBV28